Listed here are 26 T cell receptor beta chains from one sample, sequenced in a study of cytomegalovirus exposure and HLA in healthy donors. Primers for the PCR totalled 60 Vbeta and 13 Jbeta. Profiled with immunoSEQ multiplex PCR; TCRdb holds only in-frame clones, not every one. Among some 150,000 clones, about 79% were seen once, and the ten largest hold less than 1%. Source material: PBMCs. Receptors were obtained from a female donor in good health and CMV-seronegative.

The V gene is TRBV7-2, the J gene TRBJ2-7, with D perhaps matching TRBD2 (6 bases). Trimming cost V 0 bases and J 6 bases, with 15 bases left between them. The CDR3 runs 15 residues. CDR1 is SGHTA, CDR2 FQGNSA, per germline. The CDR3: CASSLAYRGNGEQYF. As DNA, the CDR3 is TGTGCCAGCAGCTTAGCCTATCGGGGGAATGGCGAGCAGTACTTC. Full variable domain (rest looked up from reference TRBV7-2 and TRBJ2-7): GAGVSQSPSNKVTEKGKDVELRCDPISGHTALYWYRQSLGQGLEFLIYFQGNSAPDKSGLPSDRFSAERTGGSVSTLTIQRTQQEDSAVYLCASSLAYRGNGEQYFGPGTRLTVT.

This chain uses TRBV18 with TRBJ1-5; TRBD1 matches 8 bases. V lost 1 base and J lost 2; bases outside the gene matches: 10. The CDR3 runs 18 residues. Germline V lookup: CDR1 KGHSH, CDR2 LQKENI. This CDR3 reads CASSPQQGGLGGNQPQHF. The CDR3 DNA reads TGTGCCAGCTCACCACAACAGGGGGGGCTAGGGGGCAATCAGCCCCAGCATTTT.

This chain uses TRBV10-3 with TRBJ2-3; TRBD2 aligns across 12 bases. Germline V gene data show CDR1 as ENHRY and CDR2 as SYGVKD. J lost 2 bases, V lost 2 bases, and 11 bases had no gene match. This CDR3 is 19 amino acids long. DNA of the CDR3: TGTGCCATCAGTGAGCCGCTGGGGACTAGCGGGTTTGACACAGATACGCAGTATTTT. This encodes CAISEPLGTSGFDTDTQYF.

The V and J genes are TRBV7-2 and TRBJ1-2, with 7 bases fitting TRBD1. Germline CDR1 is SGHTA and CDR2 is FQGNSA. The J segment lost 4 bases and the V segment lost 1 base, leaving 6 bases of the junction unmatched. The CDR3 has 15 residues. This chain's CDR3 is CASSLDAGGSYGYTF. For the CDR3, the DNA is TGTGCCAGCAGCTTAGATGCAGGGGGTTCCTATGGCTACACCTTC.

There are a few counts of this clone. The chain links TRBV28 to TRBJ1-1; D is unresolved. V was clipped by 8 bases and J by 3 bases, with 16 bases between them. Germline V gene data show CDR1 as MDHEN and CDR2 as SYDVKM. This CDR3 has 14 amino acids. The CDR3: CASGRRREDTEAFF. CDR3 sequence (DNA): TGTGCCAGCGGTCGCCGGCGGGAGGACACTGAAGCTTTCTTT.

The J gene is TRBJ2-7, the V gene TRBV18; TRBD1 is a possible D gene (6 bases). V dropped 6 bases and J dropped 5 bases, with 14 bases sitting between them. Germline lookup yields CDR1 KGHSH and CDR2 LQKENI. The CDR3 extends over 13 amino acids. The DNA of the CDR3 is TGTGCCAGCTCGCGCGACAGGCGCGACGAGCAGTACTTC. It codes for CASSRDRRDEQYF.

The chain employs TRBV4-3 and TRBJ2-7, with 7 bases that match TRBD2. The trim removed 5 bases at V and 2 bases at J, leaving 6 bases unmatched. Germline CDR1 LGHNA, CDR2 YSLEER. The CDR3 loop spans 14 amino acids. The CDR3 loop reads CASSEGLGAYEQYF. DNA of the CDR3: TGCGCCAGCAGCGAAGGACTAGGCGCCTACGAGCAGTACTTC.

The J gene is TRBJ2-5, the V gene TRBV7-9; a possible D gene is TRBD1 (6 bases). V was shortened by 1 base and J by 5 bases, with 11 bases between the two germline ends. Looked up from germline, CDR1 is SEHNR and CDR2 is FQNEAQ (reference sequence). The CDR3 covers 14 residues. The DNA for the CDR3 is TGTGCCAGCAGCTTAGACAGGGTTCTGGAGACCCAGTACTTC. It yields the protein CASSLDRVLETQYF.

This clone was observed a single time. The rearrangement links TRBV5-4 to TRBJ2-5; D may be TRBD1 (6 bases). Between the trimmed V and J ends, which lost 4 bases and 1 base, there was a span of 14 bases. Looked up from germline, CDR1 is SGHNT and CDR2 is YYREEE (reference sequence). This CDR3 has 15 amino acids. As DNA, the CDR3 is TGTGCCAGCAGCCTTCCCCTAGGGGGCCAAGAGACCCAGTACTTC. Protein product: CASSLPLGGQETQYF. The full variable domain, in which reference TRBV5-4 and TRBJ2-5 provide the parts outside the CDR3, is ETGVTQSPTHLIKTRGQQVTLRCSSQSGHNTVSWYQQALGQGPQFIFQYYREEENGRGNFPPRFSGLQFPNYSSELNVNALELDDSALYLCASSLPLGGQETQYFGPGTRLLVL.

J is TRBJ2-3 and V is TRBV5-4; D uncertain. Germline loops: CDR1 SGHNT, CDR2 YYREEE (reference sequence). Trimming stripped 1 base from V and 5 bases from J, with 11 bases between. The CDR3 spans 14 residues. Here the CDR3 reads CASSLRTALDTQYF. CDR3 nucleotide sequence: TGTGCCAGCAGCTTGAGAACAGCCTTAGATACGCAGTATTTT.

This chain joins TRBV6-5 and TRBJ1-6; D may be TRBD1 (5 bases). Deletions cut 3 bases from V and 19 bases from J, with 22 bases between. This CDR3 contains 14 residues. Germline V gives CDR1 MNHEY, CDR2 SVGAGI. The CDR3 bases are TGTGCCAGCAGTTATAGTAGGGGTGGTACAGACCTACACTTT. This gives the protein CASSYSRGGTDLHF.

The chain links TRBV2 to TRBJ1-1, with a possible D match to TRBD1 (5 bases). The CDR3 loop spans 15 amino acids. The germline V gene encodes CDR1 SNHLY and CDR2 FYNNEI. Trimming shortened V by 2 bases and J by 5 bases, and 15 bases separated the two germline ends. The CDR3 nucleotides read TGTGCCAGCAGTGAATATCCAGGAAGGGGTACTGAAGCTTTCTTT. Translating gives CASSEYPGRGTEAFF.

This clone occurred a few times. This chain connects TRBV6-5 to TRBJ2-2; 9 bases are a match to TRBD1. Germline CDR1 reads MNHEY; CDR2 reads SVGAGI. V was clipped by 2 bases and J by 6 bases; unmatched bases: 7. CDR3 length: 16 amino acids. Here the CDR3 reads CASSYRQGVRSGELFF. CDR3 DNA: TGTGCCAGCAGTTACCGACAGGGGGTTAGGTCCGGGGAGCTGTTTTTT.

The V gene is TRBV6-6, the J gene TRBJ2-2, with TRBD2 matching over 8 bases. The V segment lost 2 bases and the J segment 4 bases; nucleotides outside the gene matches: 3. The CDR3 consists of 15 residues. In germline, CDR1 is MNHNY, CDR2 SVGAGI (reference sequence). CDR3 in DNA: TGTGCCAGCAGTTACCAAGCGGGAGTCACCGGGGAGCTGTTTTTT. Translating gives CASSYQAGVTGELFF.

The V and J genes are TRBV6-1 and TRBJ2-2; D is perhaps TRBD2 (7 bases). Germline CDR1 MNHNS, CDR2 SASEGT. The CDR3 extends over 17 amino acids. Trimming removed 4 bases at V and 9 bases at J, with 24 bases between. CDR3 sequence reads: CASSGTEGGGLLRELFF. CDR3 bases: TGTGCCAGCAGTGGCACTGAGGGAGGGGGGCTCTTAAGGGAGCTGTTTTTT.

The V call is TRBV18, the J call TRBJ2-1, with unresolved D. Germline V gives CDR1 KGHSH, CDR2 LQKENI. The CDR3 sequence is 13 residues long. V lost 2 bases and J lost 7, with 9 bases in between. The CDR3, as DNA: TGTGCCAGCTCACCAGACCAGGCTAATGAGCAGTTCTTC. Amino acids: CASSPDQANEQFF.

This clone was seen only once. This chain joins TRBV5-1 and TRBJ1-5; 10 nucleotides line up with TRBD1. Losses at the gene ends were 0 bases for V and 4 bases for J; bases not matched to a gene: 1. There are 15 residues in the CDR3. Germline V gene sequence: CDR1 SGHRS, CDR2 YFSETQ. The CDR3 DNA follows: TGCGCCAGCAGCTTGGAGGGACAGGGGAATCAGCCCCAGCATTTT. Translation gives CASSLEGQGNQPQHF.

Of note for this clone: In the same sample, other DNA sequences code for this CDR3. The chain links TRBV6-5 to TRBJ2-3; possible D gene TRBD2, 6 bases. This CDR3 is 13 amino acids long. Deletions cut 6 bases from V and 4 bases from J, with 11 bases between. CDR1 MNHEY and CDR2 SVGAGI come from the germline V gene. DNA of the CDR3: TGTGCCAGCAGCCGGGGACTCGCAGATACGCAGTATTTT. It specifies CASSRGLADTQYF.

This sequence joins TRBV7-9 and TRBJ2-5; 8 positions match TRBD2. V lost 8 bases, J lost 1 base, and 6 bases stayed unmatched. CDR3 length: 14 residues. CDR1 and CDR2 (germline): SEHNR, FQNEAQ (reference sequence). Here the CDR3 DNA reads TGTGCCAGCGCTTTGGCGGGGGGCCAAGAGACCCAGTACTTC. It yields the protein CASALAGGQETQYF.

The rearrangement links TRBV5-1 to TRBJ1-2; 12 bases map to TRBD1. Trimming at V came to 4 bases and at J to 2 bases, leaving 9 bases not matched to a gene. The V gene's germline CDR1 is SGHRS and CDR2 YFSETQ. The CDR3 sequence is 17 residues long. The CDR3 DNA follows: TGCGCCAGCAGCCACGGGACAGGGGGCGCCGGGAACTATGGCTACACCTTC. Its translation is CASSHGTGGAGNYGYTF.

This clone was seen just once. V and J are TRBV19 and TRBJ1-5; possible D gene TRBD1, 5 bases. Germline V gene data show CDR1 as LNHDA and CDR2 as SQIVND (reference sequence). The CDR3 is made up of 14 amino acids. Trimming removed 4 bases from V and 9 bases from J, with 16 bases in between. CDR3 loop: CASSTLQAGWPQHF. CDR3 nucleotide sequence: TGTGCCAGTAGTACATTACAGGCCGGGTGGCCCCAGCATTTT.

The chain's CDR3 is CASSFYQRRGSLTSGITGYEQYF. The DNA of the CDR3 is TGTGCCAGCAGTTTTTATCAACGTAGGGGGTCCCTGACTAGCGGGATCACCGGATACGAGCAGTACTTC. This chain joins TRBV27 and TRBJ2-7, with 11 nucleotides matching TRBD2. This CDR3 has 23 residues. The germline V gene encodes CDR1 MNHEY and CDR2 SMNVEV (reference sequence). V shed 3 bases and J 4 bases; nucleotides not matched to a gene: 29.

The chain has TRBV7-9 and TRBJ1-2, with unresolved D. The CDR3 is 12 residues long. Germline loops: CDR1 SEHNR, CDR2 FQNEAQ (reference sequence). Deletions cut 1 base from V and 8 bases from J, with 8 bases between. The chain's CDR3 is CASSLGGGGYTF. CDR3 DNA: TGTGCCAGCAGCTTAGGCGGCGGAGGCTACACCTTC.

This chain uses TRBV18 with TRBJ1-1, with 9 bases that match TRBD1. The length of the CDR3 is 20 residues. The V gene's germline CDR1 is KGHSH and CDR2 LQKENI. V trimming: 2 bases; J trimming: 1 base; junction bases outside the gene matches: 17. The CDR3 loop reads CASSPLTGGGSSGSNTEAFF. The CDR3 DNA follows: TGTGCCAGCTCACCATTAACAGGGGGCGGCTCTTCAGGGTCGAACACTGAAGCTTTCTTT.

This chain uses TRBV7-2 with TRBJ2-7; 7 nucleotides agree with TRBD2. The CDR3 extends over 15 amino acids. The germline CDR1 and CDR2 sequences are SGHTA and FQGNSA. The ends lost 6 bases at V and 7 bases at J; junction bases unmatched: 15. The CDR3 bases are TGTGCCAGCAGACTAGCGTGGGGGTTGGGATTGGAGCAGTACTTC. Translation gives CASRLAWGLGLEQYF.

This chain uses TRBV5-6 with TRBJ1-5; the match to TRBD1 covers 9 bases. The CDR3 runs to 15 residues. J lost 9 bases, V lost 4 bases, and 11 bases had no gene match. CDR1 and CDR2 from the germline V gene are SGHDT and YYEEEE. CDR3 DNA: TGTGCCAGCAGCGCAGCGGGACAGGGAGCACGGCCCCAGCATTTT. It specifies CASSAAGQGARPQHF.